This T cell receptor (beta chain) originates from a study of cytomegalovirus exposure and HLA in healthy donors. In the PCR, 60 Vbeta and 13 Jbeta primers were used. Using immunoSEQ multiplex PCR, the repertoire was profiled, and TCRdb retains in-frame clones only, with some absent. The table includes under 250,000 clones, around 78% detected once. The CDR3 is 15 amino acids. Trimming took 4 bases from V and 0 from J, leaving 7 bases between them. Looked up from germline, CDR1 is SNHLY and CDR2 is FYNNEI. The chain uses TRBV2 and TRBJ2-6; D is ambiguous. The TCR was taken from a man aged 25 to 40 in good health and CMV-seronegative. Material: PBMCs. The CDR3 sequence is CASSGLLSGANVLTF. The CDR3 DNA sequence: TGTGCCAGCAGTGGACTGCTCTCTGGGGCCAACGTCCTGACTTTC.